Below are 16 T cell receptor beta chains sequenced from a single sample in a study of shared clonotypes between healthy human individuals. The data were produced by immunoSEQ multiplex PCR, yet TCRdb's version contains in-frame clones alone and is incomplete. The sample includes more than 2,000,000 clones, 90% to 95% of them seen just once. Material: naive CD4+ T cells from PBMCs. This sample's subset: CD45RA+ positively selected. The source of these receptors is a man younger than 35 in good health. Some clones in this sample may be carry-over from other donors' samples.

The chain employs TRBV6-5 and TRBJ2-2; D ambiguous. The CDR3 runs 15 residues. V lost 5 bases, J lost 1 base, and 11 bases lay in between. Germline CDR1 is MNHEY and CDR2 is SVGAGI. CDR3: CASSPRWGNTGELFF. As DNA, the CDR3 is TGTGCCAGCAGTCCCCGTTGGGGGAACACCGGGGAGCTGTTTTTT.

V gene TRBV9 combines with J gene TRBJ2-7, with TRBD1 matching 11 bases. Germline CDR1 SGDLS, CDR2 YYNGEE. Losses at the gene ends were 4 bases for V and 2 bases for J; bases not matched to a gene: 8. The CDR3 has 16 amino acids. For the CDR3, the DNA is TGTGCCAGCAGCTCCCGACCGGGACAGGGGGCCTACGAGCAGTACTTC. It translates to CASSSRPGQGAYEQYF. Full variable domain (rest looked up from reference TRBV9 and TRBJ2-7): DSGVTQTPKHLITATGQRVTLRCSPRSGDLSVYWYQQSLDQGLQFLIQYYNGEERAKGNILERFSAQQFPDLHSELNLSSLELGDSALYFCASSSRPGQGAYEQYFGPGTRLTVT.

This sequence joins TRBV29-1 and TRBJ2-5; 7 bases agree with TRBD2. The CDR3 is 14 amino acids. Trimming took 7 bases from V and 5 from J; bases not matched to a gene: 13. In germline, CDR1 is SQVTM, CDR2 ANQGSEA. CDR3 amino acids: CSGERVGGSETQYF. Written as DNA, the CDR3 is TGCAGCGGAGAGCGGGTGGGCGGGAGCGAGACCCAGTACTTC.

The V gene is TRBV11-2, the J gene TRBJ2-3; D gene ambiguous. The germline V gene encodes CDR1 SGHAT and CDR2 FQNNGV. With 8 bases removed from V and 6 bases from J, the gap between germline ends came to 18 bases. This CDR3 spans 14 amino acids. The CDR3 spells CASHRYGRADTQYF. The CDR3 DNA reads TGTGCCAGCCACCGTTACGGAAGGGCGGATACGCAGTATTTT.

V usage is TRBV7-3 and J usage is TRBJ2-1; tentatively, D is TRBD1 (5 bases). Looked up from germline, CDR1 is SGHTA and CDR2 is FQGTGA. With 5 bases removed from V and 2 bases from J, the gap between germline ends came to 16 bases. The CDR3 consists of 16 residues. The CDR3 DNA reads TGTGCCAGCAGCACCATAGGGGCCGTAACCTACAATGAGCAGTTCTTC. This encodes CASSTIGAVTYNEQFF.

J is TRBJ2-7 and V is TRBV5-1, with TRBD1 identical over 8 bases. V lost 0 bases, J lost 7 bases, and 9 bases stayed unmatched. This CDR3 region has 15 residues. Germline V CDR1 and CDR2: SGHRS, YFSETQ. CDR3 nucleotide sequence: TGCGCCAGCAGCTTGGCCCCGCAGGGGGCATGGGAGCAGTACTTC. Amino acid sequence: CASSLAPQGAWEQYF.

Of note for this clone: This CDR3 is also generated by other DNA sequences in the sample. The gene calls are TRBV6-6 and TRBJ2-5; D gene ambiguous. This CDR3 region has 12 residues. Trimming shortened V by 2 bases and J by 4 bases, and 5 bases separated the two germline ends. The germline gives CDR1 MNHNY, CDR2 SVGAGI (reference sequence). CDR3 nucleotides: TGTGCCAGCAGTTACCCCGGAGAGACCCAGTACTTC. Amino acids: CASSYPGETQYF.

The chain links TRBV19 to TRBJ1-4, with TRBD1 matching over 12 bases. Germline trimming cut 6 bases from V and 8 bases from J; bases unmatched to any gene: 7. CDR1 is LNHDA, CDR2 SQIVND, per germline (reference sequence). The CDR3 totals 15 residues. CDR3 region: CASSLGQGAGEKLFF. DNA of the CDR3: TGTGCCAGTAGCCTGGGACAGGGGGCTGGCGAAAAACTGTTTTTT.

This clone was counted between two and nine times. The chain employs TRBV11-2 and TRBJ1-4, with 12 bases identical to TRBD1. The J segment lost 13 bases and the V segment lost 2 bases, leaving 8 bases of the junction unmatched. There are 15 residues in the CDR3. The germline V gene encodes CDR1 SGHAT and CDR2 FQNNGV. The CDR3 DNA follows: TGTGCCAGCAGCTTAATCCGGGACAGGGGGCGAGGACTGTTTTTT. Translated: CASSLIRDRGRGLFF.

The CDR3 DNA sequence: TGTGCCAGCAGTTCTCCGGGACCAGGGGGTGGCGAGCAGTACTTC. Translation: CASSSPGPGGGEQYF. The chain joins TRBV28 to TRBJ2-7; 7 nucleotides align to TRBD1. Germline CDR1 reads MDHEN; CDR2 reads SYDVKM. The CDR3 is made up of 15 amino acids. The junction had 12 bases not matched to a gene; V was cut back by 4 bases and J by 6 bases. Full variable domain (remainder filled in from reference TRBV28 and TRBJ2-7): DVKVTQSSRYLVKRTGEKVFLECVQDMDHENMFWYRQDPGLGLRLIYFSYDVKMKEKGDIPEGYSVSREKKERFSLILESASTNQTSMYLCASSSPGPGGGEQYFGPGTRLTVT.

The rearrangement links TRBV19 to TRBJ1-5; D possibly corresponds to TRBD1 (6 bases). The CDR3 sequence is 16 residues long. Trimming took off 3 bases at V and 0 bases at J, with 12 bases between the two ends. The germline gives CDR1 LNHDA, CDR2 SQIVND (reference sequence). This CDR3 is CASSIQGRDSNQPQHF. For the CDR3, the DNA is TGTGCCAGTAGTATCCAGGGGCGGGATAGCAATCAGCCCCAGCATTTT.

CDR3 DNA sequence: TGTGCCAGCAGCCCGGGACAGCGAAACACCATATATTTT. This translates into CASSPGQRNTIYF. This chain connects TRBV7-2 to TRBJ1-3; 7 bases agree with TRBD1. Trimming at V came to 5 bases and at J to 5 bases, leaving 3 bases not matched to a gene. The CDR3 runs to 13 residues. Germline V gene sequence: CDR1 SGHTA, CDR2 FQGNSA.

The genes are TRBV5-1 and TRBJ1-1, with D uncertain. Germline V CDR1 and CDR2: SGHRS, YFSETQ. Trimming removed 1 base from V and 4 bases from J, with 11 bases in between. The CDR3 totals 14 residues. DNA of the CDR3: TGCGCCAGCAGCTTGAGAGGGCCCCCCACTGAAGCTTTCTTT. Translated, it gives CASSLRGPPTEAFF.

V usage is TRBV7-2 and J usage is TRBJ2-3; D is perhaps TRBD2 (5 bases). The CDR3 has 16 amino acids. The V end lost 1 base, the J end lost 2 bases, and 13 bases lay between the germline ends. CDR1 is SGHTA, CDR2 FQGNSA, per germline. The CDR3 region is CASSLGGGLYTDTQYF. The CDR3 DNA is TGTGCCAGCAGCTTAGGAGGAGGACTCTACACAGATACGCAGTATTTT. The full variable domain, rest sourced from reference TRBV7-2 and TRBJ2-3, is GAGVSQSPSNKVTEKGKDVELRCDPISGHTALYWYRQSLGQGLEFLIYFQGNSAPDKSGLPSDRFSAERTGGSVSTLTIQRTQQEDSAVYLCASSLGGGLYTDTQYFGPGTRLTVL.

The CDR3 region has the DNA TGTGCCAGCAGTTACTCCCGACCGGGCCAGCCCCAGCATTTT. Translating gives CASSYSRPGQPQHF. The gene calls are TRBV6-6 and TRBJ1-5; D ambiguous. CDR1 and CDR2 (germline): MNHNY, SVGAGI (reference sequence). Between the trimmed V and J ends, which lost 0 bases and 7 bases, there was a span of 10 bases. This CDR3 is 14 amino acids long.

The rearrangement links TRBV4-3 to TRBJ2-3, with 8 bases identical to TRBD1. V was clipped by 4 bases and J by 3 bases; unmatched bases: 6. Germline assignment: CDR1 LGHNA and CDR2 YSLEER. The CDR3 length is 15 residues. The CDR3 reads CASSRKGQGTDTQYF. The CDR3 DNA reads TGCGCCAGCAGCCGAAAAGGACAGGGAACAGATACGCAGTATTTT.